This TCR beta chain was sequenced for a study of regulatory T cells in long-lasting Graves disease. This CDR3 contains 14 residues. V lost 5 bases and J 4 bases, leaving 11 bases between the germline ends. From germline, CDR1 is ENHRY and CDR2 SYGVKD. Time point in this sample: newly diagnosed GD, antithyroid drugs for less than 3 months. PBMCs provided the RNA from which the TCR library was made. Investigators report Graves' disease was diagnosed under American Thyroid Association guidelines. TCR beta libraries were built with iRepertoire HTBI primers and Arm-PCR of CDR3 regions. From the multiplex PCR reads, TCRdb called clonotypes with MiXCR, one entry per CDR3 protein. This sample has 400,000 to 500,000 distinct CDR3 sequences, with around 15% found just once. This sample also appeared in a second study, on T cells in Graves' hyperthyroidism and ophthalmopathy.

The material was peripheral blood mononuclear cells (PBMCs), obtained at new diagnosis, from a patient treated with antithyroid drugs. The TCR sequence derives from a woman aged 45-60 years with Graves disease. This chain uses TRBV10-3 with TRBJ2-2; D is uncertain. The DNA of the CDR3 is TGTGCCATCAGTACGCTGGGGTCCACCGGGGAGCTGTTTTTT. This gives the protein CAISTLGSTGELFF.